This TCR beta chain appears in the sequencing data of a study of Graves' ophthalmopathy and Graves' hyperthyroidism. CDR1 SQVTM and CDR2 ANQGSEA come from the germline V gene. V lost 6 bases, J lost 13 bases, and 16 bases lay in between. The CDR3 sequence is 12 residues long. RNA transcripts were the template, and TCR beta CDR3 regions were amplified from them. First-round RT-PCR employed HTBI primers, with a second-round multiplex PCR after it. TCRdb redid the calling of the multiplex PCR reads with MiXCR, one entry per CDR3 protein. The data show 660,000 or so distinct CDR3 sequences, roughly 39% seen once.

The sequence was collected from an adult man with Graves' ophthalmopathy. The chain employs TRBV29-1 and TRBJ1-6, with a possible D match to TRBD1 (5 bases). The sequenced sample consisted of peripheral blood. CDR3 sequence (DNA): TGCAGCGTGGCGGGGGTCAATCAGCCCCTCCACTTT. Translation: CSVAGVNQPLHF.